The sequence of this T cell receptor (beta chain) was determined in a study of T cells after yellow fever vaccination. TCRdb processed the 5' RACE reads anew with MiXCR; each CDR3 protein has one entry. This repertoire shows roughly 300,000 distinct CDR3 sequences, around 6.8% found once; its top ten account for over 15%. Study-wide results and caveats: Post-booster repertoires contained most primary-vaccination clones again (96% CD4, over 70% CD8).

This clonotype was detected ten times or more. Antigen unknown. The source of this sequence is a man aged 18 to 30 who received the YFV17D yellow fever vaccine. This sample comprised PBMCs, obtained roughly 45 days after the first yellow fever vaccination.

CDR3 nucleotide sequence: TGCGCCAGCAGCTTGTCGTTGTTCCCGGGCGAACACACTGAAGCTTTCTTT. This sequence encodes CASSLSLFPGEHTEAFF. The chain recombines TRBV5-1 with TRBJ1-1; D unclear. The V gene lost 1 base and the J gene lost 3 bases, with 19 bases spanning the gap. This CDR3 is built from 17 residues. Germline V gene data show CDR1 as SGHRS and CDR2 as YFSETQ.